The rows below give T cell receptor beta chains drawn from one sample of a study of control samples from healthy donors and cancer patients. Clones were read by immunoSEQ multiplex PCR, and TCRdb kept only the in-frame ones, dropping some. The profile covers 100,000 to 150,000 clones, with over 85% appearing a single time and less than 7% taken by the ten largest. The sequenced sample was blood. The receptors derive from a man younger than 35 in good health. CDR3s include the opening cysteine and the closing phenylalanine or tryptophan. The D gene is left open where the match is weak. A clone size is listed for some rows: how often the clone was seen (once, few, many), or a class if it is expanded.

clone size: -
D gene: -
J gene: TRBJ1-2
V gene: TRBV2
CDR3 protein: CASSEVPRGGYTF
CDR3 DNA: TGTGCCAGCAGTGAAGTCCCCAGGGGCGGCTACACCTTC

clone size: -
D gene: TRBD1
J gene: TRBJ2-2
V gene: TRBV5-6
CDR3 protein: CASSRTGFGGELFF
CDR3 DNA: TGTGCCAGCAGCCGGACAGGGTTCGGCGGGGAGCTGTTTTTT

clone size: -
D gene: TRBD1
J gene: TRBJ2-7
V gene: TRBV13
CDR3 protein: CASSTTDRETPYEQYF
CDR3 DNA: TGTGCCAGCAGCACCACGGACAGGGAGACCCCCTACGAGCAGTACTTC

clone size: -
D gene: TRBD1
J gene: TRBJ1-1
V gene: TRBV19
CDR3 protein: CASSMAGQGNTEAFF
CDR3 DNA: TGTGCCAGTAGTATGGCCGGACAGGGGAACACTGAAGCTTTCTTT

clone size: -
D gene: -
J gene: TRBJ2-3
V gene: TRBV5-1
CDR3 protein: CASSLATSVDLDTQYF
CDR3 DNA: TGCGCCAGCAGCTTGGCGACTAGTGTGGACTTAGATACGCAGTATTTT

clone size: -
D gene: -
J gene: TRBJ1-4
V gene: TRBV9
CDR3 protein: CASSVGQDEKLFF
CDR3 DNA: TGTGCCAGCAGCGTAGGACAGGATGAAAAACTGTTTTTT

clone size: -
D gene: TRBD2
J gene: TRBJ2-2
V gene: TRBV10-3
CDR3 protein: CAISEKAGGNTGELFF
CDR3 DNA: TGTGCCATCAGTGAAAAAGCGGGGGGAAACACCGGGGAGCTGTTTTTT

clone size: -
D gene: TRBD2
J gene: TRBJ2-7
V gene: TRBV2
CDR3 protein: CASSGGTSGAEQYF
CDR3 DNA: TGTGCCAGCAGTGGGGGGACTAGCGGGGCCGAGCAGTACTTC

clone size: -
D gene: -
J gene: TRBJ1-1
V gene: TRBV5-1
CDR3 protein: CASSTTGAEAFF
CDR3 DNA: TGCGCCAGCAGCACGACGGGAGCTGAAGCTTTCTTT

clone size: -
D gene: TRBD1
J gene: TRBJ1-3
V gene: TRBV9
CDR3 protein: CASSVGTDSGNTIYF
CDR3 DNA: TGTGCCAGCAGCGTGGGGACAGACTCTGGAAACACCATATATTTT

clone size: -
D gene: -
J gene: TRBJ2-7
V gene: TRBV10-3
CDR3 protein: CAISPGVYEQYF
CDR3 DNA: TGTGCCATCAGCCCAGGGGTCTACGAGCAGTACTTC

clone size: once
D gene: TRBD1
J gene: TRBJ2-5
V gene: TRBV7-4
CDR3 protein: CASSLAGQARAETQYF
CDR3 DNA: TGTGCCAGCAGCTTAGCGGGACAGGCTCGGGCAGAGACCCAGTACTTC

clone size: -
D gene: -
J gene: TRBJ2-7
V gene: TRBV9
CDR3 protein: CASSVVGEIYEQYF
CDR3 DNA: TGTGCCAGCAGCGTGGTGGGGGAAATCTACGAGCAGTACTTC

clone size: -
D gene: -
J gene: TRBJ1-1
V gene: TRBV2
CDR3 protein: CAAKQDGMNTEAFF
CDR3 DNA: TGTGCCGCTAAACAAGACGGGATGAACACTGAAGCCTTCTTT

clone size: -
D gene: -
J gene: TRBJ1-5
V gene: TRBV18
CDR3 protein: CASSPSGGNQPQHF
CDR3 DNA: TGTGCCAGCTCACCAAGCGGGGGGAATCAGCCCCAGCATTTT

clone size: -
D gene: -
J gene: TRBJ2-5
V gene: TRBV24-1
CDR3 protein: CATSDPRASGETQYF
CDR3 DNA: TGTGCCACCAGTGATCCGCGGGCGAGTGGAGAGACCCAGTACTTC

clone size: -
D gene: TRBD2
J gene: TRBJ2-3
V gene: TRBV7-2
CDR3 protein: CASSLDSGAGSTDTQYF
CDR3 DNA: TGTGCCAGCAGCCTTGATAGCGGGGCTGGGAGCACAGATACGCAGTATTTT

clone size: -
D gene: -
J gene: TRBJ1-6
V gene: TRBV6-5
CDR3 protein: CASSYFGSPLHF
CDR3 DNA: TGTGCCAGCAGTTACTTCGGATCACCCCTCCACTTT

clone size: -
D gene: -
J gene: TRBJ1-1
V gene: TRBV7-9
CDR3 protein: CASSLGFGEAFF
CDR3 DNA: TGTGCCAGCAGCTTAGGTTTCGGGGAAGCTTTCTTT

clone size: -
D gene: -
J gene: TRBJ2-7
V gene: TRBV21-1
CDR3 protein: CASSKETDRERDEQYF
CDR3 DNA: TGTGCCAGCAGCAAGGAGACGGACAGGGAACGGGACGAGCAGTACTTC

clone size: -
D gene: -
J gene: TRBJ1-3
V gene: TRBV9
CDR3 protein: CASSGVLGGNTIYF
CDR3 DNA: TGTGCCAGCAGTGGGGTACTTGGAGGAAACACCATATATTTT

clone size: once
D gene: -
J gene: TRBJ1-5
V gene: TRBV6-5
CDR3 protein: CASRQLQYSNQPQHF
CDR3 DNA: TGTGCCAGCAGGCAATTACAATATAGCAATCAGCCCCAGCATTTT

clone size: -
D gene: TRBD2
J gene: TRBJ2-3
V gene: TRBV6-6
CDR3 protein: CASSYSTSADTQYF
CDR3 DNA: TGTGCCAGCAGTTACTCGACTAGCGCAGATACGCAGTATTTT

clone size: -
D gene: -
J gene: TRBJ1-4
V gene: TRBV15
CDR3 protein: CATSRSGGGEKLFF
CDR3 DNA: TGTGCCACCAGCAGGTCGGGGGGTGGAGAAAAACTGTTTTTT

clone size: -
D gene: TRBD1
J gene: TRBJ1-1
V gene: TRBV11-2
CDR3 protein: CASRSWRTGFNYAFF
CDR3 DNA: TGTGCCAGCAGATCTTGGAGGACAGGGTTTAATTATGCTTTCTTT

clone size: -
D gene: -
J gene: TRBJ1-6
V gene: TRBV7-9
CDR3 protein: CASSLGGSNHSPLHF
CDR3 DNA: TGTGCCAGCAGCTTAGGGGGTTCAAATCATTCACCCCTCCACTTT

clone size: -
D gene: -
J gene: TRBJ2-5
V gene: TRBV19
CDR3 protein: CASSLRHPRTQYF
CDR3 DNA: TGTGCCAGTAGTCTCAGACATCCGAGGACCCAGTACTTC

clone size: -
D gene: TRBD1
J gene: TRBJ2-4
V gene: TRBV14
CDR3 protein: CASSLGGSGKNIQYF
CDR3 DNA: TGTGCCAGCAGCCTAGGGGGCTCTGGCAAAAACATTCAGTACTTC

clone size: -
D gene: TRBD1
J gene: TRBJ2-2
V gene: TRBV2
CDR3 protein: CASSLGQGGTGELFF
CDR3 DNA: TGTGCCAGCAGTCTCGGACAGGGTGGCACCGGGGAGCTGTTTTTT

clone size: -
D gene: TRBD1
J gene: TRBJ1-5
V gene: TRBV2
CDR3 protein: CASRRQGGPQHF
CDR3 DNA: TGTGCCAGCAGGAGACAGGGTGGTCCCCAGCATTTT